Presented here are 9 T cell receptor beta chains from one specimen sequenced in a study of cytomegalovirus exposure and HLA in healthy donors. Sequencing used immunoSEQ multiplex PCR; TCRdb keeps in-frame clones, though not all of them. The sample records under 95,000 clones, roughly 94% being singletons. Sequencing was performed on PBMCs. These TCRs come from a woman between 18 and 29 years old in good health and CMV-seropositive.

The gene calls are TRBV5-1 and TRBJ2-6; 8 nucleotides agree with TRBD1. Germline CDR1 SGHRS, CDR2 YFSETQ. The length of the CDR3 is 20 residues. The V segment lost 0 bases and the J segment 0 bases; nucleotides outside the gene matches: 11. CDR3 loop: CASSLVPRTGISSGANVLTF. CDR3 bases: TGCGCCAGCAGCTTGGTCCCAAGGACAGGGATTTCCTCTGGGGCCAACGTCCTGACTTTC.

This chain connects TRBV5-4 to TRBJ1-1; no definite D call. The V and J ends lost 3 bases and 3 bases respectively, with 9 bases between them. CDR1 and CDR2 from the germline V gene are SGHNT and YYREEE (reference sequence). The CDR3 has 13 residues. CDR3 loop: CASSYSGDTEAFF. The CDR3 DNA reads TGTGCCAGCAGCTATTCAGGTGACACTGAAGCTTTCTTT.

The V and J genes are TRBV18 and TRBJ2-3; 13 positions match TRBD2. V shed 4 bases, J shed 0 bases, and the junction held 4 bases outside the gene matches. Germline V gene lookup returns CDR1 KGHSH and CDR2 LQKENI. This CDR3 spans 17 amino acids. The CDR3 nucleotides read TGTGCCAGCTCACAGAAACTAGCGGGAGGGAGCACAGATACGCAGTATTTT. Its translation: CASSQKLAGGSTDTQYF.

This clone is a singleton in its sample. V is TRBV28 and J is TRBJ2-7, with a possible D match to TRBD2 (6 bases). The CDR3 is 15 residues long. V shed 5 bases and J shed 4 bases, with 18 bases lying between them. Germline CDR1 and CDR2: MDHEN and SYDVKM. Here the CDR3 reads CASSPFAGNSYEQYF. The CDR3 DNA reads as TGTGCCAGCAGTCCGTTCGCGGGGAATTCGTACGAGCAGTACTTC.

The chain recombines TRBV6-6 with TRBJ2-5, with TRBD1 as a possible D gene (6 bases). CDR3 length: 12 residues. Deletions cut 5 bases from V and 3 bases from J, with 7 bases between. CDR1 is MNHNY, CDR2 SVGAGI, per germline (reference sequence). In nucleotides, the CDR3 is TGTGCCAGCAGTGACAGGAAAGAGACCCAGTACTTC. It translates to CASSDRKETQYF.

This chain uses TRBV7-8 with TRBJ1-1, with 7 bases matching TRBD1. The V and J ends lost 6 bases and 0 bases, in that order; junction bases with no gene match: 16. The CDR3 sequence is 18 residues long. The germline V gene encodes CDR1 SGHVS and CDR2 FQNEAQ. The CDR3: CASRSTYGTEKMNTEAFF. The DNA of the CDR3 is TGTGCCAGCAGGTCTACTTACGGGACAGAAAAAATGAACACTGAAGCTTTCTTT. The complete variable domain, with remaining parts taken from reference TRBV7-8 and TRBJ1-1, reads GAGVSQSPRYKVAKRGQDVALRCDPISGHVSLFWYQQALGQGPEFLTYFQNEAQLDKSGLPSDRFFAERPEGSVSTLKIQRTQQEDSAVYLCASRSTYGTEKMNTEAFFGQGTRLTVV.

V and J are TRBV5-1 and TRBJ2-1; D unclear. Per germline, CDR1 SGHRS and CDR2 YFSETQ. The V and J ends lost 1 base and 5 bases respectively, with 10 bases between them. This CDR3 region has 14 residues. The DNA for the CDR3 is TGCGCCAGCAGCTTGACTACCATGAACAATGAGCAGTTCTTC. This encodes CASSLTTMNNEQFF.

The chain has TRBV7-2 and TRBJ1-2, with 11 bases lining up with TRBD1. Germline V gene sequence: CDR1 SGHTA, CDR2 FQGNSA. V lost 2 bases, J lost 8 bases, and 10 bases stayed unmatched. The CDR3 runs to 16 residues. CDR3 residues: CASSLNPGQGVGGYTF. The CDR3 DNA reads TGTGCCAGCAGCTTAAATCCGGGACAGGGGGTAGGAGGCTACACCTTC. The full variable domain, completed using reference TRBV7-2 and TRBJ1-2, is GAGVSQSPSNKVTEKGKDVELRCDPISGHTALYWYRQSLGQGLEFLIYFQGNSAPDKSGLPSDRFSAERTGGSVSTLTIQRTQQEDSAVYLCASSLNPGQGVGGYTFGSGTRLTVV.

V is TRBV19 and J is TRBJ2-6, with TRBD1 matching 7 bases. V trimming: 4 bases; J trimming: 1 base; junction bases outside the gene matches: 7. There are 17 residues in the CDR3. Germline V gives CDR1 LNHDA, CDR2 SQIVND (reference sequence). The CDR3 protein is CASSTKGGASGANVLTF. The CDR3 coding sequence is TGTGCCAGTAGTACAAAAGGGGGCGCGTCTGGGGCCAACGTCCTGACTTTC.